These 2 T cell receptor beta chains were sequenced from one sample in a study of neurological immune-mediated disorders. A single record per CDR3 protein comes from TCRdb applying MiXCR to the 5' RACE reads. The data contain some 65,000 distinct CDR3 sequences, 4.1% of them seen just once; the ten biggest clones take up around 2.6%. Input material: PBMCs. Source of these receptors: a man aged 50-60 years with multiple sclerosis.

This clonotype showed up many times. The CDR3 bases are TGTGCCACCAGCAGCCCCGACAGGTCGACCTACGAGCAGTACTTC. It encodes CATSSPDRSTYEQYF. V and J are TRBV15 and TRBJ2-7, with a tentative D call TRBD1 (6 bases). CDR3 length: 15 amino acids. Germline CDR1 and CDR2: LNHNV and YYDKDF (reference sequence). Between the trimmed V and J ends, which lost 3 bases and 2 bases, there was a span of 14 bases.

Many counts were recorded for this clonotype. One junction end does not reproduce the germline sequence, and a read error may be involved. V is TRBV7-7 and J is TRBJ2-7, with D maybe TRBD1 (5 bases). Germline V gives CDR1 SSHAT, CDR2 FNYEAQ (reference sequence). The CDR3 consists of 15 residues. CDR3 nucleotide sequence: TGTGCTAGCAGCTACCGAGTGGGGCCCTCCTACGAGCAGTACTTC. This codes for CASSYRVGPSYEQYF.